This T cell receptor (beta chain) is from a study of blood T cell repertoires in COVID-19. The wider study: Samples came from the United States, Italy and Spain, spanning acute and convalescent COVID-19. PBMCs, B-cell-depleted T cells, or T cells were the source of the cDNA or gDNA that made up the material.

Per the study methods: Reference gene primer amplification yielded estimated nucleated cell counts. Libraries were prepared by immunoSEQ multiplex PCR; TCRdb keeps only in-frame clonotypes and omits some of them. The DNA gave D and trimming, while V, J and clone size come from that table. The sample lists roughly 86,000 clones; about 78% were seen once. With 6 bases clipped from V and 5 bases from J, the junction kept 12 bases outside the gene matches. CDR1 KGHSH and CDR2 LQKENI come from the germline V gene. The CDR3 is made up of 18 amino acids. The sample was peripheral blood. The receptor comes from a man aged 45-60 years who had recovered from COVID-19. The chain uses TRBV18 and TRBJ2-5; 16 bases are shared with TRBD2. CDR3 sequence reads: CASSLGTSGGASSETQYF. CDR3 DNA: TGTGCCAGCTCCCTCGGGACTAGCGGGGGGGCTTCATCGGAGACCCAGTACTTC.